This TCR beta chain was identified during a study of identical twins. Study-wide points: Weaker excess twin sharing was seen among beta out-of-frame sequences. Low generation-probability sequences were in excess among twin-shared out-of-frame alpha sequences.

Healthy Caucasian individuals made up all the donors. This clonotype turned up a few times. The antigen is unknown. MiXCR, applied by TCRdb to the 5' RACE reads, yields one record per CDR3 protein. The sample has around 510,000 distinct CDR3 sequences, roughly an eighth seen once. The data also belong to a second study, concerning yellow fever vaccine responses in identical twins. In that study: Each twin's T cell response to the vaccine was reported to look partly convergent and partly personalized.

The sample consisted of CD4+ T cells sorted from blood. This sequence originates from a young woman in good health.

DNA of the CDR3: TGTGCTAGTGGTTTGGTACCTCCTCAGGACATGCGCGGGAGGTGCGAGTTCTACGAGCAGTACTTC. Translating it yields CASGLVPPQDMRGRCEFYEQYF. The chain couples TRBV12-5 to TRBJ2-7; 8 nucleotides match TRBD2. Germline-derived CDR1 and CDR2 are LGHNT and FRNRAP. V dropped 0 bases and J dropped 3; count of bases not matched to a gene: 25. The CDR3 extends over 22 amino acids.